This T cell receptor (beta chain) is from a study of blood T cell repertoires in COVID-19. Study information: Collection of acute and convalescent COVID-19 samples took place in the United States, Italy and Spain. PBMCs, B-cell-depleted T cells, or T cells were the source of the cDNA or gDNA that made up the material.

Germline CDR1 and CDR2: SGHTA and FQGTGA. There are 18 residues in the CDR3. The V gene end was trimmed by 5 bases and the J gene end by 0 bases; junction bases not matched to a gene: 6. Per the original methods: Amplification from reference gene primers served as the basis for estimated nucleated cell counts. TCRdb's table, derived via immunoSEQ multiplex PCR, lists solely in-frame clones and lacks some. Clone size and V and J calls were adopted from that table, with D and trimming inferred from the DNA. The repertoire holds 73,000 or so clones, with roughly 84% as singletons. The receptor was isolated from a woman aged 60 to 75 with acute or convalescent COVID-19. Specimen: peripheral blood. The rearrangement uses TRBV7-3 and TRBJ2-1; 14 bases align to TRBD2. This chain's CDR3 is CASSPGLAGANSYNEQFF. In DNA form, the CDR3 reads TGTGCCAGCAGCCCGGGACTAGCGGGGGCCAACTCCTACAATGAGCAGTTCTTC.